This T cell receptor beta chain was recorded in a study of shared clonotypes between healthy human individuals. TCRdb's copy holds only in-frame clones and misses some; the assay was immunoSEQ multiplex PCR. This table holds about 1.4 million clones, roughly 95% found once. Trimming removed 11 bases at V and 3 bases at J, with 20 bases between. The germline CDR1 and CDR2 sequences are MDHEN and SYDVKM. This CDR3 region has 15 residues. The TCR sequence derives from a man younger than 45 in good health. This chain uses TRBV28 with TRBJ2-1; weak D call: TRBD2 (7 bases). Sequencing was done on a sample of naive CD4+ T cells sorted from blood. Subset specified: CD45RA+ positively selected. CDR3 DNA: TGTGCCGGATCGGGAGGCGGGGGCATCTACAATGAGCAGTTCTTC. Amino acids: CAGSGGGGIYNEQFF.